One sample yielded the 23 T cell receptor beta chains listed below, sequenced in a study of blood T cell repertoires in COVID-19. Assay: immunoSEQ multiplex PCR; the TCRdb copy retains only in-frame clones and omits some. The repertoire holds 390,000 or so clones, with over 75% as singletons. The material sequenced was peripheral blood. The receptor source for this set is a woman aged 25 to 45 with COVID-19, enrolled during active disease.

The chain recombines TRBV6-6 with TRBJ2-7, with TRBD2 identical over 10 bases. Germline V gene data show CDR1 as MNHNY and CDR2 as SVGAGI (reference sequence). The CDR3 is made up of 15 amino acids. V was pared by 0 bases and J by 6 bases, with 5 bases of the junction left unmatched. In nucleotides, the CDR3 is TGTGCCAGCAGTTACTCGAGCGGGAGGGCCTCCGAGCAGTACTTC. Amino acids: CASSYSSGRASEQYF.

This chain links TRBV5-4 with TRBJ2-1; no clear D. This CDR3 region has 15 residues. Trimming cost V 8 bases and J 10 bases, with 25 bases left between them. Germline CDR1 and CDR2: SGHNT and YYREEE (reference sequence). CDR3 sequence: CASTRGPTINGEQFF. The DNA for the CDR3 is TGTGCCAGTACTCGCGGCCCCACAATCAATGGCGAGCAGTTCTTC.

The gene calls are TRBV6-4 and TRBJ2-7; TRBD2 matches at 10 bases. The junction had 7 bases not matched to a gene; V was cut back by 2 bases and J by 0 bases. CDR1 and CDR2 (germline): MRHNA, SNTAGT. The CDR3 has 17 residues. In nucleotides, the CDR3 is TGTGCCAGCAGTGACAAGCGGGAGGGCCGGAGCTCCTACGAGCAGTACTTC. Its translation is CASSDKREGRSSYEQYF.

J is TRBJ1-2 and V is TRBV7-3; 7 bases match TRBD1. Trimming removed 5 bases from V and 5 bases from J; junction bases left unmatched: 5. The CDR3 is 13 residues long. In germline, CDR1 is SGHTA, CDR2 FQGTGA. This CDR3 reads CASSEAGGYGYTF. CDR3 in DNA: TGTGCCAGCAGCGAAGCAGGGGGGTATGGCTACACCTTC. The full variable domain, with the rest looked up from reference TRBV7-3 and TRBJ1-2, is GAGVSQTPSNKVTEKGKYVELRCDPISGHTALYWYRQSLGQGPEFLIYFQGTGAADDSGLPNDRFFAVRPEGSVSTLKIQRTERGDSAVYLCASSEAGGYGYTFGSGTRLTVV.

This clone was detected only a few times. The chain couples TRBV3-1 (or the pseudogene TRBV3-2) to TRBJ1-1; possible D gene TRBD1, 6 bases. The CDR3 runs to 19 residues. Germline CDR1 LGHDT, CDR2 YNNKEL (reference sequence). Trimming cost V 4 bases and J 5 bases, with 29 bases left between them. The CDR3 region is CASSRHPQGQLRSGTEAFF. The CDR3 coding sequence is TGTGCCAGCAGCCGACATCCACAAGGACAGCTACGGTCAGGTACTGAAGCTTTCTTT.

The rearrangement uses TRBV11-2 and TRBJ1-1; no clear D gene. The CDR3 is 15 residues long. The ends were cut back, 1 base at V and 1 base at J, with 10 bases in the middle. Per germline, CDR1 SGHAT and CDR2 FQNNGV. CDR3 region: CASSLVPLANTEAFF. DNA of the CDR3: TGTGCCAGCAGCTTAGTACCGCTGGCGAACACTGAAGCTTTCTTT.

The chain employs TRBV20-1 and TRBJ1-5, with a tentative D call TRBD1 (6 bases). The CDR3 is 14 residues long. Germline-derived CDR1 and CDR2 are DFQATT and SNEGSKA (reference sequence). V lost 3 bases to trimming and J lost 6 bases, with 15 bases between them. CDR3 loop: CSASMGGRGQPQHF. Here the CDR3 DNA reads TGCAGTGCTAGTATGGGGGGGCGAGGTCAGCCCCAGCATTTT.

As DNA, the CDR3 is TGTGCCAGCAGCCAAGTGACAGGGTCTCGTAACGAGCAGTACTTC. The encoded protein is CASSQVTGSRNEQYF. V and J are TRBV14 and TRBJ2-7; the match to TRBD1 covers 7 bases. V trimming: 1 base; J trimming: 5 bases; junction bases outside the gene matches: 8. The length of the CDR3 is 15 residues. Germline CDR1 is SGHDN and CDR2 is FVKESK.

V gene TRBV30 combines with J gene TRBJ1-2; TRBD1 is a possible D gene (5 bases). This CDR3 region has 12 residues. V was trimmed by 1 base and J by 4 bases, leaving 7 bases between them. Germline V CDR1 and CDR2: GTSNPN, SVGIG (reference sequence). The CDR3 coding sequence is TGTGCCTGGAGTGCCCAGGGCTATGGCTACACCTTC. Amino acid sequence: CAWSAQGYGYTF.

The sample holds one count of this clone. At the DNA level, this CDR3 is encoded by other sequences in the same sample as well. In DNA, the CDR3 is TGTGCCAGCAGTTACAGGGGGAATCAGCCCCAGCATTTT. This sequence encodes CASSYRGNQPQHF. This chain joins TRBV6-5 and TRBJ1-5, with D possibly TRBD1 on 6 matching bases. There are 13 residues in the CDR3. Germline assignment: CDR1 MNHEY and CDR2 SVGAGI. The germline V and J ends were trimmed by 2 bases and 4 bases, with 6 bases remaining between them.

The J gene is TRBJ1-2, the V gene TRBV3-1 (or the pseudogene TRBV3-2); a possible D gene is TRBD1 (6 bases). Germline V gene lookup returns CDR1 LGHDT and CDR2 YNNKEL (reference sequence). There are 13 residues in the CDR3. The V end lost 4 bases, the J end lost 6 bases, and 12 bases lay between the germline ends. In nucleotides, the CDR3 is TGTGCCAGCAGCCTGGGACATCGGGATGGCTACACCTTC. This encodes CASSLGHRDGYTF.

The V gene is TRBV18, the J gene TRBJ2-3; TRBD1 is a possible D gene (6 bases). V was pared by 4 bases and J by 3 bases, with 23 bases between. Germline V CDR1 and CDR2: KGHSH, LQKENI. CDR3 length: 18 residues. The CDR3 DNA is TGTGCCAGCTCACTTTCCGGGACACCGAGCGGTGCTACAGATACGCAGTATTTT. Translation: CASSLSGTPSGATDTQYF.

The rearrangement joins TRBV7-2 to TRBJ1-2; TRBD1 matches at 7 bases. Trimming cost V 1 base and J 4 bases; bases outside gene matches: 3. The CDR3 is made up of 14 amino acids. Germline V gene sequence: CDR1 SGHTA, CDR2 FQGNSA. CDR3: CASSLEGASYGYTF. The CDR3, as DNA: TGTGCCAGCAGCTTAGAGGGGGCAAGCTATGGCTACACCTTC.

This sequence joins TRBV7-9 and TRBJ1-4; tentative D call: TRBD1 (6 bases). V lost 4 bases and J lost 7, with 16 bases in between. This CDR3 has 15 amino acids. Germline CDR1 is SEHNR and CDR2 is FQNEAQ (reference sequence). CDR3: CASSSARGQSEKLFF. The CDR3 nucleotides read TGTGCCAGCAGCTCGGCCCGGGGACAAAGTGAAAAACTGTTTTTT. Complete variable domain (other parts from reference TRBV7-9 and TRBJ1-4): DTGVSQNPRHKITKRGQNVTFRCDPISEHNRLYWYRQTLGQGPEFLTYFQNEAQLEKSRLLSDRFSAERPKGSFSTLEIQRTEQGDSAMYLCASSSARGQSEKLFFGSGTQLSVL.

J is TRBJ2-3 and V is TRBV9; 9 nucleotides align to TRBD2. Germline V lookup: CDR1 SGDLS, CDR2 YYNGEE. V shed 4 bases and J 2 bases; nucleotides not matched to a gene: 8. This CDR3 contains 16 residues. The CDR3 DNA reads TGTGCCAGCAGCCTGGGGACTAGCAGTCACACAGATACGCAGTATTTT. This gives the protein CASSLGTSSHTDTQYF.

This sequence joins TRBV19 and TRBJ1-1; perhaps TRBD1 as D (6 bases). Germline CDR1 LNHDA, CDR2 SQIVND (reference sequence). Trimming left V 5 bases short and J 5 bases short, with 12 bases between. This CDR3 contains 13 residues. The CDR3, as DNA: TGTGCCAGTAGTTCTCTGAGGGGGACTGAAGCTTTCTTT. Amino acid sequence: CASSSLRGTEAFF.

This chain uses TRBV4-1 with TRBJ1-5, with no clear D. Trimming removed 0 bases at V and 4 bases at J, with 13 bases between. This CDR3 contains 16 residues. Germline V gene data show CDR1 as MGHRA and CDR2 as YSYEKL. This chain's CDR3 is CASSQEGPGLNQPQHF. Written as DNA, the CDR3 is TGCGCCAGCAGCCAAGAAGGGCCAGGACTAAATCAGCCCCAGCATTTT.

The rearrangement joins TRBV7-8 to TRBJ2-1, with D perhaps matching TRBD2 (5 bases). Trimming took off 1 base at V and 0 bases at J, with 16 bases between the two ends. Looked up from germline, CDR1 is SGHVS and CDR2 is FQNEAQ. The CDR3 is 18 residues long. Here the CDR3 reads CASSLVRLGVSSYNEQFF. CDR3 bases: TGTGCCAGCAGCTTAGTCCGTCTCGGGGTCAGCTCCTACAATGAGCAGTTCTTC.

The chain recombines TRBV7-2 with TRBJ2-7; 10 nucleotides agree with TRBD2. Germline V gene sequence: CDR1 SGHTA, CDR2 FQGNSA. CDR3 size: 16 residues. J was trimmed by 9 bases and V by 5 bases; bases with no gene match: 16. CDR3 sequence reads: CASSLEVTSGDGGQYF. The CDR3 DNA follows: TGTGCCAGCAGCCTAGAAGTCACTAGCGGGGACGGAGGGCAGTACTTC.

In this sample, this clone turned up a few times. The V and J genes are TRBV28 and TRBJ1-1; D remains unclear. Germline V lookup: CDR1 MDHEN, CDR2 SYDVKM. CDR3 size: 13 residues. V lost 5 bases and J lost 6, with 13 bases in between. CDR3 protein: CASSLHPPAEAFF. The DNA of the CDR3 is TGTGCCAGCAGTCTCCACCCTCCAGCTGAAGCTTTCTTT.

In this sample, this clone turned up once. The chain employs TRBV5-4 and TRBJ2-7; 13 nucleotides line up with TRBD2. The CDR3 extends over 15 amino acids. The trim removed 3 bases at V and 4 bases at J, leaving 4 bases unmatched. Germline CDR1 and CDR2: SGHNT and YYREEE (reference sequence). The DNA for the CDR3 is TGTGCCAGCAGCTCGGGACTAGCGGGATTATACGAGCAGTACTTC. Translation gives CASSSGLAGLYEQYF.

The rearrangement links TRBV6-5 to TRBJ2-7; D may be TRBD1 (6 bases). The CDR3 loop spans 13 amino acids. V shed 1 base and J shed 12 bases, with 16 bases lying between them. Germline V gives CDR1 MNHEY, CDR2 SVGAGI. Here the CDR3 reads CASSYLGQGSWYF. The CDR3 coding sequence is TGTGCCAGCAGTTACTTGGGGCAGGGGAGCTGGTACTTC.

The genes are TRBV5-1 and TRBJ2-2, with 10 bases aligning to TRBD2. Germline CDR1 and CDR2: SGHRS and YFSETQ. This CDR3 comprises 18 residues. J gave up 7 bases and V 1 base, and 13 bases lay outside the gene matches. For the CDR3, the DNA is TGCGCCAGCAGCTTGTCTCCTAGCGGGAGCACCGGGGGCGGGGAGCTGTTTTTT. Protein: CASSLSPSGSTGGGELFF. The full variable domain, its missing parts supplied by reference TRBV5-1 and TRBJ2-2, is KAGVTQTPRYLIKTRGQQVTLSCSPISGHRSVSWYQQTPGQGLQFLFEYFSETQRNKGNFPGRFSGRQFSNSRSEMNVSTLELGDSALYLCASSLSPSGSTGGGELFFGEGSRLTVL.